The 28 T cell receptor beta chains reported below all come from one sample, sequenced in a study of T cells after yellow fever vaccination (dated by TCRdb to between 2018 and 2021). Explained via the paper, the treatment or condition label denotes: live attenuated yellow fever vaccine strain. To prepare the library, 5' RACE was applied. This sample was sequenced with an Illumina HiSeq 2500. TCRdb redid the processing of the public reads, applying fastp at Q25 and MiXCR, and retained in-frame beta chains. Every entry covers one CDR3 protein and lists the most common genes and DNA from its rows. This sample has more than 30,000 distinct CDR3 sequences in its table, and around 7% of those were observed once. Approximately 23% of the sample is taken by the ten largest. Sequenced material: PBMCs, either bulk or a sorted T-cell subset (CD4+, CD8+, memory, or dextramer-sorted; not recorded which), taken on the day of the first yellow fever vaccination. Receptors originate from a man aged 18 to 30 who received the YFV17D yellow fever vaccine.

The DNA of the CDR3 is TGTGCCACCAGACTCTATCGCTCCTCTGGAAACACCATATATTTT. Translating gives CATRLYRSSGNTIYF. The chain recombines TRBV6-1 with TRBJ1-3; D is unresolved. This CDR3 has 15 amino acids. V was shortened by 10 bases and J by 0 bases, with 16 bases between the two germline ends. Germline values: CDR1 MNHNS, CDR2 SASEGT.

This clonotype was seen at least ten times. The J gene is TRBJ2-7, the V gene TRBV5-6; D remains unclear. Trimming stripped 4 bases from V and 4 bases from J, with 9 bases between. CDR3 length: 12 amino acids. Germline V CDR1 and CDR2: SGHDT, YYEEEE. In DNA form, the CDR3 reads TGTGCCAGCAGCCTAGATGAGTACGAGCAGTACGTC. Translation: CASSLDEYEQYV.

This clonotype was seen a handful of times. CDR3 DNA: TGTGCCTCGCGGTTGGGGAGGCGTGAAAAACTGTTTTTT. This gives the protein CASRLGRREKLFF. The genes are TRBV6-1 and TRBJ1-4; D gene unclear. CDR3 length: 13 amino acids. V lost 11 bases, J lost 7 bases, and 17 bases lay in between. Germline V gives CDR1 MNHNS, CDR2 SASEGT.

This clonotype has ten or more counts. The chain joins TRBV20-1 to TRBJ2-1, with 11 bases that match TRBD2. V lost 3 bases, J lost 2 bases, and 6 bases stayed unmatched. Germline CDR1 is DFQATT and CDR2 is SNEGSKA (reference sequence). CDR3 length equals 16 residues. CDR3 sequence reads: CSARSLAGGTYNEQFF. The DNA for the CDR3 is TGCAGTGCTAGGAGCCTAGCGGGGGGAACCTACAATGAGCAGTTCTTC.

This clonotype was detected many times. V gene TRBV7-6 combines with J gene TRBJ2-1; no firm D call. V lost 0 bases and J lost 8, with 11 bases in between. CDR3 length: 14 residues. Germline CDR1 is SGHVS and CDR2 is FNYEAQ. Here the CDR3 reads CASSLASRYDEQFF. The CDR3 coding sequence is TGTGCCAGCAGCTTAGCGTCCCGGTATGATGAGCAGTTCTTC.

This clonotype occurred many times. The V call is TRBV6-1, the J call TRBJ2-3, with D uncertain. V lost 11 bases and J 1 base, leaving 22 bases between the germline ends. This CDR3 comprises 16 residues. Germline V gene lookup returns CDR1 MNHNS and CDR2 SASEGT. For the CDR3, the DNA is TGTGCCCACTCCCCAGGAACCGGCCTGCGCACAGATACGCAGTATTTT. Translating it yields CAHSPGTGLRTDTQYF.

This clonotype has ten or more counts. The genes are TRBV4-3 and TRBJ2-7; D might be TRBD1 (6 bases). The ends were cut back, 1 base at V and 3 bases at J, with 10 bases in the middle. The CDR3 has 14 residues. Germline CDR1 LGHNA, CDR2 YSLEER. Written as DNA, the CDR3 is TGCGCCAGCAGCCAAGTGCAGGACAGCTACGAGCAGTACTTC. It translates to CASSQVQDSYEQYF.

This clonotype was detected many times. This rearrangement joins TRBV20-1 to TRBJ2-5, with D hard to call. V was trimmed by 4 bases and J by 4 bases, leaving 7 bases between them. Germline-derived CDR1 and CDR2 are DFQATT and SNEGSKA (reference sequence). The CDR3 consists of 11 residues. CDR3 nucleotide sequence: TGCAGTGCTAACGAGTTAGAGACCCAGTACTTC. This sequence encodes CSANELETQYF.

V is TRBV20-1 and J is TRBJ1-6; weak D call: TRBD1 (5 bases). The V end was cut by 1 base, the J end by 8 bases, with 15 bases between. The CDR3 sequence is 15 residues long. CDR1 and CDR2 from the germline V gene are DFQATT and SNEGSKA (reference sequence). In DNA form, the CDR3 reads TGCAGTGCTAGAGCCCCCCGGGGGGATTATTCACCCCTCCACTTT. As protein: CSARAPRGDYSPLHF.

This clonotype was recorded many times. V is TRBV10-3 and J is TRBJ2-3, with D perhaps TRBD2 (6 bases). CDR3 length: 20 residues. Germline CDR1 reads ENHRY; CDR2 reads SYGVKD. Trimming left V 0 bases short and J 2 bases short, with 24 bases between. CDR3 sequence reads: CAISESIDGAAGHYTDTQYF. CDR3 nucleotides: TGTGCCATCAGTGAGTCGATTGATGGGGCTGCGGGGCACTACACAGATACGCAGTATTTT.

This clonotype occurred many times. This chain joins TRBV5-1 and TRBJ2-7; perhaps TRBD2 as D (5 bases). Germline V gene sequence: CDR1 SGHRS, CDR2 YFSETQ. The CDR3 loop spans 14 amino acids. V lost 4 bases to trimming and J lost 3 bases, with 14 bases between them. In DNA, the CDR3 is TGCGCCAGCAGCGCCAGAGCCGGGGACTACGAGCAGTACGTC. Protein: CASSARAGDYEQYV.

This clonotype was observed a handful of times. The chain recombines TRBV6-1 with TRBJ1-2, with D maybe TRBD1 (6 bases). Trimming shortened V by 6 bases and J by 4 bases, and 12 bases separated the two germline ends. Germline V CDR1 and CDR2: MNHNS, SASEGT. The CDR3 is made up of 13 amino acids. The CDR3 is CASRAGQFYGYTF. The CDR3 bases are TGTGCCAGCAGAGCCGGACAGTTCTATGGCTACACCTTC.

This clonotype was counted at least ten times. CDR3 in amino acids: CASSQDWGGPSTDTQYF. The CDR3 region has the DNA TGCGCCAGCAGCCAAGATTGGGGCGGTCCTAGCACAGATACGCAGTATTTT. The chain links TRBV4-3 to TRBJ2-3; TRBD1 might be the D (5 bases). Germline lookup yields CDR1 LGHNA and CDR2 YSLEER. The CDR3 spans 17 residues. V was cut by 0 bases and J by 0 bases, with 13 bases left in between.

As regards this clonotype: A junction boundary mismatches the germline segment, possibly from a read error. The CDR3 DNA is TGTGACAGCAGCCAAGATAGGGCGGCAGCGCAGTATTTT. It encodes CDSSQDRAAAQYF. The chain recombines TRBV3-1 with TRBJ2-3; D unresolved. The germline V gene encodes CDR1 LGHDT and CDR2 YNNKEL (reference sequence). This CDR3 contains 13 residues.

This clonotype was found a few times. The V call is TRBV7-9, the J call TRBJ1-2; tentatively, D is TRBD1 (5 bases). This CDR3 region has 14 residues. The germline V and J ends were trimmed by 1 base and 5 bases, with 11 bases remaining between them. Germline V lookup: CDR1 SEHNR, CDR2 FQNEAQ (reference sequence). The CDR3 bases are TGTGCCAGCAGCTTAGATCAGGGAGAATATGGCTACACCTTC. It specifies CASSLDQGEYGYTF.

There are many counts of this clonotype. The chain recombines TRBV29-1 with TRBJ2-3, with D possibly being TRBD1 (5 bases). This CDR3 is 12 amino acids long. Looked up from germline, CDR1 is SQVTM and CDR2 is ANQGSEA. V was shortened by 4 bases and J by 5 bases, with 10 bases between the two germline ends. DNA of the CDR3: TGCAGCGTTGTCCAGGGCCTAGATACGCAGTATTTT. Its protein product is CSVVQGLDTQYF.

This clonotype was counted ten times or more. The chain has TRBV20-1 and TRBJ1-1, with D perhaps TRBD1 (5 bases). Germline lookup yields CDR1 DFQATT and CDR2 SNEGSKA (reference sequence). This CDR3 comprises 15 residues. V lost 0 bases and J 3 bases, leaving 14 bases between the germline ends. The CDR3 DNA reads TGCAGTGCTAGAGATCCGCAGGGTTCGTACACTGAAGCTTTCTTT. It is translated as CSARDPQGSYTEAFF.

This clonotype has a count of ten or more. This chain joins TRBV15 and TRBJ2-5; D is perhaps TRBD1 or TRBD2 (5 bases each). The CDR3 contains 15 residues. Between the trimmed V and J ends, which lost 0 bases and 7 bases, there was a span of 15 bases. The V gene's germline CDR1 is LNHNV and CDR2 YYDKDF (reference sequence). The CDR3 region is CATSREGRQGGTQYF. The CDR3 region has the DNA TGTGCCACCAGCAGAGAGGGACGGCAGGGCGGGACCCAGTACTTC.

This clonotype was detected many times. The rearrangement uses TRBV7-2 and TRBJ2-3, with D maybe TRBD2 (6 bases). The CDR3 sequence is 14 residues long. Germline CDR1 SGHTA, CDR2 FQGNSA. Trimming cost V 5 bases and J 6 bases, with 15 bases left between them. CDR3 bases: TGTGCCAGCAGCCTAGGAGGGACGCGGGATACGCAGTATTTT. Encoded protein: CASSLGGTRDTQYF. Full variable domain (outside the CDR3, taken from reference TRBV7-2 and TRBJ2-3): GAGVSQSPSNKVTEKGKDVELRCDPISGHTALYWYRQSLGQGLEFLIYFQGNSAPDKSGLPSDRFSAERTGGSVSTLTIQRTQQEDSAVYLCASSLGGTRDTQYFGPGTRLTVL.

By share, this clonotype counts as hyperexpanded (1% or more). The chain carries TRBV10-3 and TRBJ1-1; D not certain. CDR1 is ENHRY, CDR2 SYGVKD, per germline. The CDR3 runs to 14 residues. The V end was cut by 0 bases, the J end by 4 bases, with 9 bases between. The CDR3 region has the DNA TGTGCCATCAGTGAGTCACGGAGGTTCACTGAAGCTTTCTTT. Translated, it gives CAISESRRFTEAFF.

The chain is built from TRBV13 and TRBJ2-3; 10 bases agree with TRBD2. The CDR3 contains 17 residues. CDR1 and CDR2 (germline): PRHDT, FYEKMQ (reference sequence). The V and J ends lost 5 bases and 4 bases, in that order; junction bases with no gene match: 12. CDR3 protein: CASSATPGLALPDTQYF. In nucleotides, the CDR3 is TGTGCCAGCAGCGCGACCCCGGGACTAGCGCTTCCAGATACGCAGTATTTT.

As for this clonotype: Since a much larger clone is just one base distant, this may be a read error. The chain recombines TRBV12-3 or TRBV12-4 with TRBJ2-1; a possible D gene is TRBD1 (5 bases). The CDR3 contains 11 residues. This CDR3 is CAISDRVQGFF. DNA of the CDR3: TGTGCCATCAGTGACCGGGTCCAGGGGTTCTTC.

This clonotype was counted between two and nine times. V and J are TRBV11-2 and TRBJ1-2; D is ambiguous. Germline V CDR1 and CDR2: SGHAT, FQNNGV. The CDR3 spans 18 residues. V dropped 5 bases and J dropped 7 bases, with 29 bases sitting between them. CDR3 sequence (DNA): TGTGCCAGCAGCATATCAGATGGGATAAGCGGTAATTGGGGTGGCTACACCTTC. Translated: CASSISDGISGNWGGYTF.

The table lists this clonotype with many counts. The V and J genes are TRBV24-1 and TRBJ2-3, with TRBD1 matching over 11 bases. Trimming took 4 bases from V and 4 from J; bases not matched to a gene: 6. Germline V gives CDR1 KGHDR, CDR2 SFDVKD. This CDR3 comprises 16 residues. The CDR3 here is CATSDLPGQGADTQYF. CDR3 bases: TGTGCCACCAGTGACTTGCCGGGACAGGGGGCAGATACGCAGTATTTT.

The chain couples TRBV5-4 to TRBJ1-2; tentatively, D is TRBD1 (5 bases). CDR3 size: 14 residues. Germline CDR1 is SGHNT and CDR2 is YYREEE (reference sequence). The ends were cut back, 4 bases at V and 4 bases at J, with 14 bases in the middle. CDR3 coding DNA: TGTGCCAGCAGCCCTGGGGCAGCCCGCTATGGCTACACCTTC. Amino acids: CASSPGAARYGYTF.

This clonotype was recorded at least ten times. The chain employs TRBV25-1 and TRBJ1-6, with TRBD1 matching 9 bases. The CDR3 contains 14 residues. Trimming cost V 4 bases and J 5 bases; bases outside gene matches: 0. The germline V gene encodes CDR1 MGHDK and CDR2 SYGVNS. For the CDR3, the DNA is TGTGCCAGCAGTGGACAGGGGGATAATTCACCCCTCCACTTT. Translation gives CASSGQGDNSPLHF.

This clonotype has at least ten counts. This rearrangement joins TRBV7-9 to TRBJ1-2, with D possibly matching TRBD1 (5 bases). The CDR3 runs to 12 residues. The V end was cut by 8 bases, the J end by 3 bases, with 10 bases between. The germline V gene has CDR1 SEHNR and CDR2 FQNEAQ (reference sequence). The CDR3 bases are TGTGCCAGCGAGGGGTTGGACTATGGCTACACCTTC. It specifies CASEGLDYGYTF.

In this sample, this clonotype turned up many times. The rearrangement uses TRBV29-1 and TRBJ2-3; 8 nucleotides align to TRBD1. CDR1 and CDR2 (germline): SQVTM, ANQGSEA. The length of the CDR3 is 18 residues. The junction had 19 bases not matched to a gene; V was cut back by 7 bases and J by 1 base. CDR3 sequence (DNA): TGCAGCGCACTCGAGGGACTTCTCAGGGGGCAGGGCACAGATACGCAGTATTTT. Its translation: CSALEGLLRGQGTDTQYF.